This entry lists 4 T cell receptor beta chains sequenced from one sample in a study of cytomegalovirus exposure and HLA in healthy donors. 60 Vbeta and 13 Jbeta primers were used in PCR. TCRdb's table, derived via immunoSEQ multiplex PCR, lists solely in-frame clones and lacks some. This sample yields fewer than 100,000 clones, of which about 80% are seen a single time; 1.5% to 2.5% belongs to the top ten. The sequencing input was PBMCs. The receptors were gathered from a man aged 40-49 years in good health and CMV-seronegative.

V usage is TRBV6-6 and J usage is TRBJ1-6; TRBD1 matches 11 bases. CDR1 is MNHNY, CDR2 SVGAGI, per germline (reference sequence). The V segment lost 10 bases and the J segment 6 bases; nucleotides outside the gene matches: 8. CDR3 size: 15 residues. This CDR3 is CATRRGTGGNSPLHF. The CDR3 coding sequence is TGTGCCACCAGGCGAGGGACAGGGGGTAATTCACCCCTCCACTTT.

The chain employs TRBV15 and TRBJ1-2; D is unclear. Germline CDR1 is LNHNV and CDR2 is YYDKDF (reference sequence). V gave up 0 bases and J gave up 5 bases, with 10 bases separating them. The CDR3 covers 14 residues. CDR3 residues: CATSRDFPSYGYTF. The DNA of the CDR3 is TGTGCCACCAGCAGAGATTTTCCTTCGTATGGCTACACCTTC.

This chain uses TRBV11-2 with TRBJ2-7; 7 positions match TRBD1. The J call may be wrong; the DNA end is better matched by TRBJ2-1. The CDR3 totals 13 residues. CDR1 is SGHAT and CDR2 is FQNNGV in the germline V gene. Written as DNA, the CDR3 is TGTGCCAGCAGCCCGAGTACAGGGGTCAAGCAGTTCTTC. Residues: CASSPSTGVKQFF.

J is TRBJ2-1 and V is TRBV19; 11 bases are a match to TRBD2. This CDR3 is built from 16 residues. CDR1 and CDR2 (germline): LNHDA, SQIVND (reference sequence). Unmatched junction bases numbered 3, after V lost 3 bases and J lost 2 bases. Written as DNA, the CDR3 is TGTGCCAGTAGTATCCGACTAGCGGGAACCTACAATGAGCAGTTCTTC. This encodes CASSIRLAGTYNEQFF. Using reference TRBV19 and TRBJ2-1 for the parts outside the CDR3, the full variable domain is DGGITQSPKYLFRKEGQNVTLSCEQNLNHDAMYWYRQDPGQGLRLIYYSQIVNDFQKGDIAEGYSVSREKKESFPLTVTSAQKNPTAFYLCASSIRLAGTYNEQFFGPGTRLTVL.